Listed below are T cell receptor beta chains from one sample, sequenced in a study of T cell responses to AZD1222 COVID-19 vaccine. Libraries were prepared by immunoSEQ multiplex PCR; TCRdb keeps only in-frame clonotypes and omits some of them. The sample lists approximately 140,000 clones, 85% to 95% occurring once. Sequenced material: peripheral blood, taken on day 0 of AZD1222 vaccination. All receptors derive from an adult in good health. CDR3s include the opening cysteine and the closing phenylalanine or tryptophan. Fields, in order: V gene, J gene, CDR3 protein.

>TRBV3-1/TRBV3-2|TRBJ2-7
CASSQGPARLAYEQYF
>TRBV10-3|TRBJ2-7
CATLEGGSAYEQYF
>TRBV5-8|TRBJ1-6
CASSLGQPNSPLHF
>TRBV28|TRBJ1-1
CATGQALEAFF
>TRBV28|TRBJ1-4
CASRLAGGLQKLFF
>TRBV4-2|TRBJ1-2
CASSQDPDLGGYTF
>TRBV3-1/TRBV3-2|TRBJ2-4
CASSQFLTGKNIQYF
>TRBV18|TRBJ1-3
CASSPTLDSYSGNTIYF
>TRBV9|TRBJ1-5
CARDRGTNQPQHF
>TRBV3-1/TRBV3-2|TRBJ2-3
CASSHGTSGRLSTDTQYF
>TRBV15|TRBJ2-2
CATSSLGELFF
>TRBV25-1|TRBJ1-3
CASSPGGGNTIYF
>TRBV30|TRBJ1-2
CAWSVQGAHTF
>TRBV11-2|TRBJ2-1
CASSLDLRDEQFF
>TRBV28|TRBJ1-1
CASSFGQGRFMDTEAFF
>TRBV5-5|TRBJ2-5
CASSPPGTGGQETQYF
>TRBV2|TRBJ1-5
CASSPWGQVSNQPQHF
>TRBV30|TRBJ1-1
CAWSYVGTEAFF
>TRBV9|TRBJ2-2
CASSASGTYTGELFF
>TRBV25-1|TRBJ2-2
CASSEPGVAGFGELFF
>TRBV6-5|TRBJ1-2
CASEGGASGTF
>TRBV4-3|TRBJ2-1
CASSQDKLTVVQFF
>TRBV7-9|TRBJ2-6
CASQTGSGANVLTF
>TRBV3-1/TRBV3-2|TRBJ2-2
CASSQLGLRGGAGELFF
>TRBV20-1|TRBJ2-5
CSARSQETQYF
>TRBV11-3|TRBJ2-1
CASSTSSGGLNEQFF
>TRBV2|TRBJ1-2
CASTLGGANYGYTF
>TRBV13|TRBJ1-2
CASSFSDRANYGYTF
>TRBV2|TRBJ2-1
CASRGLASNEQFF
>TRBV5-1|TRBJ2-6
CASSLARGRTGPSGANVLTF
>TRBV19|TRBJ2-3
CASSMGQRSPTDTQYF
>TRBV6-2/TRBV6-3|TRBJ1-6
CASSFGFSGQGTFRNSPLHF
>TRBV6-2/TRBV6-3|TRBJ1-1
CASSYRDRGVLEAFF
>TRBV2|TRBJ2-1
CASSDLGLSYEQFF
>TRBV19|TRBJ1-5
CASSRVRLSGVNSNQPQHF
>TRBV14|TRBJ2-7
CASSQDLRTSFYEQYF
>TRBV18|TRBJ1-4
CASSPTAGREKLFF
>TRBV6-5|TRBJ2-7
CASSWTSSQYEQYF
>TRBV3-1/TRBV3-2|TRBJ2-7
CASSQAFMAGEQYF
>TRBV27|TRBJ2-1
CASLAGNEQFF
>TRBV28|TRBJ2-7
CASRGGPNAPYEQYF
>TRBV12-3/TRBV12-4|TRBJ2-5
CASSLELQETQYF
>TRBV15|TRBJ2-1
CATSRAWRQGDNEQFF
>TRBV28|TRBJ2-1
CASSLGGLAGVNEQFF
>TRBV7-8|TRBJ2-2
CASSFRGDDTGELFF
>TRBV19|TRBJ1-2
CATLLDRNYGYTF
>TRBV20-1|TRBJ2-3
CSAARQDTQYF
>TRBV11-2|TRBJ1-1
CASSLGSGPNTEAFF
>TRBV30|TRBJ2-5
CAWSVGTTTEETQYF
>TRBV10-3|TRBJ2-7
CAIRQTTRVHEQYF
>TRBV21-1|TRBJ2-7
CARRQGRDEQYF
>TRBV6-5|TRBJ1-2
CASNPSPQGGYTF
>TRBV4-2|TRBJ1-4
CASSQPSGSNEKLFF
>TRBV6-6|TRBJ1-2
CASSRPSGIYGYTF
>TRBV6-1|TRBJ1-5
CASSEGPGPGLVQPQHF
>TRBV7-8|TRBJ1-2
CASSLRGSNQGCTF
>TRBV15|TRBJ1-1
CATSRGGDSNTEAFF